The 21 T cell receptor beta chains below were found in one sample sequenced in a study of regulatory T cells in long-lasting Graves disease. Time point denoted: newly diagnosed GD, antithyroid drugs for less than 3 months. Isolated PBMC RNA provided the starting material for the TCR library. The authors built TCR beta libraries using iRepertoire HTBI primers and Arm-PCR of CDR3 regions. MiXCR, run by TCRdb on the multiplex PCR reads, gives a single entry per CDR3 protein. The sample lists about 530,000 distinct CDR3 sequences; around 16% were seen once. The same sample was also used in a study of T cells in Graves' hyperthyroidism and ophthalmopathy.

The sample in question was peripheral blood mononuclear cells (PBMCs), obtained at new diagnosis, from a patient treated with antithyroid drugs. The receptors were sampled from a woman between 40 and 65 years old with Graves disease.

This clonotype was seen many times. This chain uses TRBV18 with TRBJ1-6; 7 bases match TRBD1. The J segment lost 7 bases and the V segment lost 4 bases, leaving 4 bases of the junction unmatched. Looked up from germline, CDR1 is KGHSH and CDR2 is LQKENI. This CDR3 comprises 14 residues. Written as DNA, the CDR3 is TGTGCCAGCTCACGGGGACAGCCCAATTCACCCCTCCACTTT. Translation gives CASSRGQPNSPLHF.

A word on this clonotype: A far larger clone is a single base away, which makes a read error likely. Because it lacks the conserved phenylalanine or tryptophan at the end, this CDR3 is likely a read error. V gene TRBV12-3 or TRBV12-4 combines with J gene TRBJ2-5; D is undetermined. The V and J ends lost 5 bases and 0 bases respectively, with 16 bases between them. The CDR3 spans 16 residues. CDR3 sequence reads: CASSVERLSHQETQYL. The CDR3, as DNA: TGTGCCAGCAGTGTGGAGAGATTGAGCCACCAAGAGACCCAGTACCTC.

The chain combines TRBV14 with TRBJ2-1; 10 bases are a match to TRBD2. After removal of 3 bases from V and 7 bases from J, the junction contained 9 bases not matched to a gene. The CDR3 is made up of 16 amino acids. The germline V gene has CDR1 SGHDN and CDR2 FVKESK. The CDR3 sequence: CASSHDERGGWNEQFF. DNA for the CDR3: TGTGCCAGCAGCCACGACGAGCGGGGGGGGTGGAATGAGCAGTTCTTC.

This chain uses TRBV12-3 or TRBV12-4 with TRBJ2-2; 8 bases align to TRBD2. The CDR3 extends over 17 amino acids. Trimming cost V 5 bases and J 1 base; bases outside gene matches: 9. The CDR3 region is CASSIQAGGGNTGELFF. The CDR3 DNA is TGTGCCAGCAGTATACAGGCGGGGGGCGGGAACACCGGGGAGCTGTTTTTT.

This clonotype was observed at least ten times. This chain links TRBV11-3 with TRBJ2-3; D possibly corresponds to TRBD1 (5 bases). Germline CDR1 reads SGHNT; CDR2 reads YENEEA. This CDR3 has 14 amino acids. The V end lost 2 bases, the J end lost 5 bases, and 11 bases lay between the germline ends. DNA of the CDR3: TGTGCCAGCAGCTTACAGGGAAATAGAGATACGCAGTATTTT. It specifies CASSLQGNRDTQYF.

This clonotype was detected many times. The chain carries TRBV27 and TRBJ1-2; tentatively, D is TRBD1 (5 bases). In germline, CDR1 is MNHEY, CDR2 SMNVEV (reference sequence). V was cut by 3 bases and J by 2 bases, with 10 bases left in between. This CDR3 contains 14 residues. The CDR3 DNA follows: TGTGCCAGCAGTTTTGGTCCAGGGAACTATGGCTACACCTTC. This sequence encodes CASSFGPGNYGYTF.

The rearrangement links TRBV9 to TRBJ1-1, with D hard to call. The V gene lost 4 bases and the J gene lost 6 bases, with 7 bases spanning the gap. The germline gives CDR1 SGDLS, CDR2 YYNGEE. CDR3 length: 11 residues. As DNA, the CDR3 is TGTGCCAGCAGCCCCGCCGCTGAAGCTTTCTTT. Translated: CASSPAAEAFF.

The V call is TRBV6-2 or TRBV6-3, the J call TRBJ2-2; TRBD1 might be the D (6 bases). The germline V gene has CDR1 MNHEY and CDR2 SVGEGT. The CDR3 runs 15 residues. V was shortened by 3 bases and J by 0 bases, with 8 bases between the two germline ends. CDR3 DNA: TGTGCCAGCAGTTATGGGACAACGAACACCGGGGAGCTGTTTTTT. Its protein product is CASSYGTTNTGELFF.

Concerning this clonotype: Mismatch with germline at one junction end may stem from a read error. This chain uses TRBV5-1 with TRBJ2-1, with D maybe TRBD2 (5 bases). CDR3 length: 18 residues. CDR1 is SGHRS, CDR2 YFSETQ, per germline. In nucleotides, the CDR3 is TGCGCCAGCAGGAGGCTAGCCAAAACATCAAGCTCCTACAATGAGCAGTCCTTC. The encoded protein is CASRRLAKTSSSYNEQSF.

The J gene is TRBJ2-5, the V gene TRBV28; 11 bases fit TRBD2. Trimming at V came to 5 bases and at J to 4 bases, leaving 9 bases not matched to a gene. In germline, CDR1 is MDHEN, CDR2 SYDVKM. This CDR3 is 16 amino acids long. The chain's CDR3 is CASSPRGSGRVETQYF. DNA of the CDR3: TGTGCCAGCAGTCCCCGTGGTAGCGGGAGGGTAGAGACCCAGTACTTC.

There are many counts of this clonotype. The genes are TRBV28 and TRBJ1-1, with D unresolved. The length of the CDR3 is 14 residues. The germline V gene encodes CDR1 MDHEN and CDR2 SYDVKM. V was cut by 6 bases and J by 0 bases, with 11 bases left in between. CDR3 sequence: CASSPLAMNTEAFF. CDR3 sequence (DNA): TGTGCCAGCAGCCCTCTGGCGATGAACACTGAAGCTTTCTTT.

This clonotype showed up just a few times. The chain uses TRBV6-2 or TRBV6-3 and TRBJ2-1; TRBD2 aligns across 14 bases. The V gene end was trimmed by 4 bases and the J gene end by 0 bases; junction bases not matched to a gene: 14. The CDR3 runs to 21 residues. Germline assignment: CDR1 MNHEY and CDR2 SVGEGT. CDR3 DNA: TGTGCCAGCAGTTTCCCTACGGGACTAGCGGGGGTCTTTCGCTCCTACAATGAGCAGTTCTTC. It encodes CASSFPTGLAGVFRSYNEQFF.

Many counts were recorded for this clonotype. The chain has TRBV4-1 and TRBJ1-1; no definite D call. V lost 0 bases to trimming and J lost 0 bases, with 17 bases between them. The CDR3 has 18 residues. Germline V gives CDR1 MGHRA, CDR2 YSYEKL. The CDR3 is CASSQDLAGVRLNTEAFF. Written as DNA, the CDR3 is TGCGCCAGCAGCCAAGATCTAGCTGGAGTGAGACTGAACACTGAAGCTTTCTTT.

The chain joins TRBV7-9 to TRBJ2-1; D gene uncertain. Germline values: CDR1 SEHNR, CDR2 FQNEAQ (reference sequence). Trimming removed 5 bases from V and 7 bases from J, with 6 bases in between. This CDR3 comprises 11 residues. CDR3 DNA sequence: TGTGCCAGCAGCGTTCGAAATGAGCAGTTCTTC. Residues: CASSVRNEQFF. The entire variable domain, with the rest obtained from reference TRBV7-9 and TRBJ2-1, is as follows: DTGVSQNPRHKITKRGQNVTFRCDPISEHNRLYWYRQTLGQGPEFLTYFQNEAQLEKSRLLSDRFSAERPKGSFSTLEIQRTEQGDSAMYLCASSVRNEQFFGPGTRLTVL.

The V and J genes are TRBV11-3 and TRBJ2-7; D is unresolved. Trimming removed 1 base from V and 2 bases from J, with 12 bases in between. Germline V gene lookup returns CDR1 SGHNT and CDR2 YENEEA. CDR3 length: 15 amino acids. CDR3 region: CASSLVRVGPYEQYF. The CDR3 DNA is TGTGCCAGCAGCTTAGTCCGGGTCGGGCCCTACGAGCAGTACTTC. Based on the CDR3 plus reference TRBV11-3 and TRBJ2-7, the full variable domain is EAGVVQSPRYKIIEKKQPVAFWCNPISGHNTLYWYLQNLGQGPELLIRYENEEAVDDSQLPKDRFSAERLKGVDSTLKIQPAELGDSAVYLCASSLVRVGPYEQYFGPGTRLTVT.

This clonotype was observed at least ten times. The CDR3 region has the DNA TGTGCCAGCAGCTCGCTCGGAGATACGCAGTATTTT. This sequence encodes CASSSLGDTQYF. The chain carries TRBV7-6 and TRBJ2-3, with D unclear. The V gene's germline CDR1 is SGHVS and CDR2 FNYEAQ. This CDR3 region has 12 residues. The V end was cut by 4 bases, the J end by 5 bases, with 7 bases between.

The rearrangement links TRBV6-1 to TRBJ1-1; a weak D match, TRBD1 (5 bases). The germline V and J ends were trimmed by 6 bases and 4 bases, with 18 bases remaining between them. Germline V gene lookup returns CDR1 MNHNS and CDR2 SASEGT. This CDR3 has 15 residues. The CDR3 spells CASRRSVFGGTEAFF. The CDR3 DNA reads TGTGCCAGCAGAAGATCCGTTTTCGGGGGCACTGAAGCTTTCTTT.

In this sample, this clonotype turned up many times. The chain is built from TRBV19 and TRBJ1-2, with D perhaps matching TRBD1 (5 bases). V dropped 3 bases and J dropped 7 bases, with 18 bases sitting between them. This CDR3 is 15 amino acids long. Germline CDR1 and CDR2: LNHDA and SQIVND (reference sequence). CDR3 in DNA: TGTGCCAGTAGTATCCCCTCCGGGGGGAGAGGTGGCTACACCTTC. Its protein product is CASSIPSGGRGGYTF.

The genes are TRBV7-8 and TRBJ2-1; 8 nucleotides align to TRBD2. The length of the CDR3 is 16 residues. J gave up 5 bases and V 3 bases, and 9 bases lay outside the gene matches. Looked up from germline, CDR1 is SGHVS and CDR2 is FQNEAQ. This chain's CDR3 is CASSLIGGGTDNEQFF. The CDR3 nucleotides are TGTGCCAGCAGCTTGATCGGGGGGGGCACCGACAATGAGCAGTTCTTC.

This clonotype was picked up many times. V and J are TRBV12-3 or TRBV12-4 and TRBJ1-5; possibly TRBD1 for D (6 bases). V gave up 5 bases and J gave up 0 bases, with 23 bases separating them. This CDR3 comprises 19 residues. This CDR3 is CASSGSRDTFYRSNQPQHF. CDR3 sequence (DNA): TGTGCCAGCAGTGGGTCCCGGGACACCTTTTATCGTAGCAATCAGCCCCAGCATTTT.

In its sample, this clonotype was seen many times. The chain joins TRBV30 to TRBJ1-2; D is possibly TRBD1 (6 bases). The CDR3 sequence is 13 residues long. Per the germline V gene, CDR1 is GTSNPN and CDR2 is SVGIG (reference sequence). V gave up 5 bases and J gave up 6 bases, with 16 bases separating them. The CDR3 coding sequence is TGTGCCTGGGCACTAGGGACATACCATGGCTACACCTTC. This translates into CAWALGTYHGYTF.